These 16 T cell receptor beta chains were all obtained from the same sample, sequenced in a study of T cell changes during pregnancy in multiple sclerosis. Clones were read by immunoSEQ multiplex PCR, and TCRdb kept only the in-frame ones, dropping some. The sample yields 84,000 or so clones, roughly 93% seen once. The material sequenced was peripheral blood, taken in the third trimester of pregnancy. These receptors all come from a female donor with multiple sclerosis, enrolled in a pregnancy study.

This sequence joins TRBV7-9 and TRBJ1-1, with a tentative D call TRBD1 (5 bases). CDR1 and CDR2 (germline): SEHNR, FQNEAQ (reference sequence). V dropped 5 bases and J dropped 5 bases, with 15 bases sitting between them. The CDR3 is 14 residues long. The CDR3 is CASSDSAGYTEAFF. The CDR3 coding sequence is TGTGCCAGCAGCGACTCAGCAGGGTATACTGAAGCTTTCTTT.

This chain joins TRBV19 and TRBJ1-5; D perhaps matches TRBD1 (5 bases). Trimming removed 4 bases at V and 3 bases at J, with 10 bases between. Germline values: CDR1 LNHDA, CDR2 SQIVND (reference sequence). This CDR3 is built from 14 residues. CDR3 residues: CASSTTATNQPQHF. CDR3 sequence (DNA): TGTGCCAGTAGTACGACAGCGACCAATCAGCCCCAGCATTTT.

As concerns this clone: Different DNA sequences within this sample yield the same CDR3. CDR3 region: CASSLGAYEQYF. Written as DNA, the CDR3 is TGTGCCAGCAGCTTAGGGGCTTACGAGCAGTACTTC. The rearrangement links TRBV11-2 to TRBJ2-7, with D unresolved. V dropped 1 base and J dropped 4 bases, with 5 bases sitting between them. CDR1 SGHAT and CDR2 FQNNGV come from the germline V gene. This CDR3 has 12 residues.

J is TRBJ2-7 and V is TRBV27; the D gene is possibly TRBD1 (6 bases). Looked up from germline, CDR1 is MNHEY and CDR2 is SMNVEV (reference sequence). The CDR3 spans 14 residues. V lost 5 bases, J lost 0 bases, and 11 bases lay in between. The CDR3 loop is CASSKQGFSYEQYF. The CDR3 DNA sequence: TGTGCCAGCAGTAAACAGGGATTCTCCTACGAGCAGTACTTC.

The CDR3 coding sequence is TGTGCCAGCAGCCCTACTAGTTTTCGGACCCAGTACTTC. It translates to CASSPTSFRTQYF. J is TRBJ2-5 and V is TRBV27, with D tentatively TRBD2 (5 bases). Germline assignment: CDR1 MNHEY and CDR2 SMNVEV (reference sequence). Trimming took off 6 bases at V and 7 bases at J, with 15 bases between the two ends. The CDR3 is made up of 13 amino acids.

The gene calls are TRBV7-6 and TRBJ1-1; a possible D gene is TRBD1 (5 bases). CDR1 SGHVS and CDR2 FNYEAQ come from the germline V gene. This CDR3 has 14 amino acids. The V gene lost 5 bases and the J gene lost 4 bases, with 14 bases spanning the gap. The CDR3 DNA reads TGTGCCAGCAGCCATGGAGGGGCTGGCACTGAAGCTTTCTTT. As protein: CASSHGGAGTEAFF.

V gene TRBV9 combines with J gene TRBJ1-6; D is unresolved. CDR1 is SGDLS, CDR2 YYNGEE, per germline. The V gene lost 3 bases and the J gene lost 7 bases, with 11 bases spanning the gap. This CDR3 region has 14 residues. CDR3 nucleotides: TGTGCCAGCAGCGCAACCGGGGTGAATTCACCCCTCCACTTT. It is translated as CASSATGVNSPLHF.

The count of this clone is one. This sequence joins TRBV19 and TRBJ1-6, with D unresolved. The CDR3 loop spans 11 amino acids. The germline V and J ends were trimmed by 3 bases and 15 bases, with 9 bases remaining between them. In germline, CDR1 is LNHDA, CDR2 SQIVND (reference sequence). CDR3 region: CASSIGERLHF. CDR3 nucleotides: TGTGCCAGTAGTATCGGGGAGCGCCTCCACTTT.

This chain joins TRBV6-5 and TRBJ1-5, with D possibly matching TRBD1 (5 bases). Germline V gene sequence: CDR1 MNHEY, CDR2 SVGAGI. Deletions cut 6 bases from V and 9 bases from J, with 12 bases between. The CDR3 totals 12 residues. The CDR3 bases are TGTGCCAGCAGCTTTGCTCAGGGGCCCCAGCATTTT. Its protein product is CASSFAQGPQHF.

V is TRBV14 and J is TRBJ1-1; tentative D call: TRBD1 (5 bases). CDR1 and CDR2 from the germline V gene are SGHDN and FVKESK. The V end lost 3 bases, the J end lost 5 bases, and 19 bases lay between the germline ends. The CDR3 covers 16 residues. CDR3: CASSQHLGGIGTEAFF. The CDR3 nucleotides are TGTGCCAGCAGCCAGCACCTTGGGGGGATTGGGACTGAAGCTTTCTTT. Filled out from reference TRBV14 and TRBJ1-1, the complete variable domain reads EAGVTQFPSHSVIEKGQTVTLRCDPISGHDNLYWYRRVMGKEIKFLLHFVKESKQDESGMPNNRFLAERTGGTYSTLKVQPAELEDSGVYFCASSQHLGGIGTEAFFGQGTRLTVV.

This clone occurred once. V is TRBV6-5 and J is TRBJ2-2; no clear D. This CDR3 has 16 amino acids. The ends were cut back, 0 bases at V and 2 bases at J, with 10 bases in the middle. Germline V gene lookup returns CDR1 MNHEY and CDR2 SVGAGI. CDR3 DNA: TGTGCCAGCAGTTACTCCGGATGGGCCAACACCGGGGAGCTGTTTTTT. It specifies CASSYSGWANTGELFF.

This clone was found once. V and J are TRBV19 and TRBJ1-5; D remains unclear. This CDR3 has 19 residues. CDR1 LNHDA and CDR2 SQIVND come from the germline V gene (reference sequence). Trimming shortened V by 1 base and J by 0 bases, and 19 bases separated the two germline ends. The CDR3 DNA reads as TGTGCCAGTAGTATAGGGTTGGCGCGGGCAGTCCGTAGCAATCAGCCCCAGCATTTT. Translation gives CASSIGLARAVRSNQPQHF. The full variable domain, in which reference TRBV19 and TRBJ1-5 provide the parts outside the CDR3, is DGGITQSPKYLFRKEGQNVTLSCEQNLNHDAMYWYRQDPGQGLRLIYYSQIVNDFQKGDIAEGYSVSREKKESFPLTVTSAQKNPTAFYLCASSIGLARAVRSNQPQHFGDGTRLSIL.

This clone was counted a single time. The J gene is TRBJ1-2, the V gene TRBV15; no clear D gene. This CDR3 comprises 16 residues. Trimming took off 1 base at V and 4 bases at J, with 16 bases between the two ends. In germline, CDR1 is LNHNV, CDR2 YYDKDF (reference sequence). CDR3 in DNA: TGTGCCACCAGCAGAGGGTCAGTGAGGAGTGTCTATGGCTACACCTTC. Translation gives CATSRGSVRSVYGYTF.

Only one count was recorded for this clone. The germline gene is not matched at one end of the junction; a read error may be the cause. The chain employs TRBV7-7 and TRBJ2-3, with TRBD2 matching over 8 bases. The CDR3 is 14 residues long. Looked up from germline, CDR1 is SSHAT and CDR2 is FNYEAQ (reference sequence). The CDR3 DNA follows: TGTGCTAGCAGCTCGGGACTAGGGGCAGATACGCAGTATTTT. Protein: CASSSGLGADTQYF.

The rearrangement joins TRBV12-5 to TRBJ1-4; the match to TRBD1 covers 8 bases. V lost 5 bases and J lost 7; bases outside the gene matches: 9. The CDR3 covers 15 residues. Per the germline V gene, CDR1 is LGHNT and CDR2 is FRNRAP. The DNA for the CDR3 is TGTGCTAGTGGTCCCGGACAGGGCTACGGTGAAAAACTGTTTTTT. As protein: CASGPGQGYGEKLFF.

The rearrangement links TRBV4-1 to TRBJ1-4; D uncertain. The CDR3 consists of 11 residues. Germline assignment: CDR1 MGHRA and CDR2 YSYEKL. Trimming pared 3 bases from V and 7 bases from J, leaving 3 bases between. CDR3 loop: CASSQSEKLFF. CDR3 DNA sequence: TGCGCCAGCAGCCAGAGTGAAAAACTGTTTTTT.